The 15 T cell receptor beta chains below were found in one sample sequenced in a study of cytomegalovirus exposure and HLA in healthy donors. In the PCR, 60 Vbeta and 13 Jbeta primers were used. Profiled with immunoSEQ multiplex PCR; TCRdb holds only in-frame clones, not every one. Seen here are around 160,000 clones, about 80% observed once, and the top ten hold 1%. The specimen was PBMCs. The receptors come from a woman aged 40 to 50 in good health and CMV-seronegative.

In its sample, this clone was seen once. The genes are TRBV6-5 and TRBJ2-1, with 7 bases lining up with TRBD1. There are 14 residues in the CDR3. The ends lost 4 bases at V and 8 bases at J; junction bases unmatched: 8. The germline CDR1 and CDR2 sequences are MNHEY and SVGAGI. In DNA, the CDR3 is TGTGCCAGCAGTTCCCCCGGACAGGCGGATGAGCAGTTCTTC. Translation gives CASSSPGQADEQFF.

This clone turned up a few times. The chain is built from TRBV29-1 and TRBJ1-1; the D gene is possibly TRBD1 (6 bases). Trimming cost V 4 bases and J 5 bases, with 14 bases left between them. Germline CDR1 reads SQVTM; CDR2 reads ANQGSEA. There are 13 residues in the CDR3. DNA for the CDR3: TGCAGCGTTGGCAGACAGGTGGGGACTGAAGCTTTCTTT. Translating it yields CSVGRQVGTEAFF.

V is TRBV15 and J is TRBJ2-4; maybe TRBD2 (7 bases). Between the trimmed V and J ends, which lost 9 bases and 3 bases, there was a span of 12 bases. The germline V gene has CDR1 LNHNV and CDR2 YYDKDF (reference sequence). This CDR3 is 13 amino acids long. CDR3 sequence reads: CATGGAFKNIQYF. The CDR3 bases are TGTGCCACGGGGGGGGCTTTCAAAAACATTCAGTACTTC.

The chain recombines TRBV5-1 with TRBJ2-1; TRBD2 matches 8 bases. The CDR3 spans 14 residues. With 3 bases clipped from V and 6 bases from J, the junction kept 5 bases outside the gene matches. Germline V gene data show CDR1 as SGHRS and CDR2 as YFSETQ. DNA for the CDR3: TGCGCCAGCAGCTCCGGGACTAGAGGCAATGAGCAGTTCTTC. Residues: CASSSGTRGNEQFF.

Only one count was recorded for this clone. This chain joins TRBV5-4 and TRBJ1-1, with D possibly TRBD1 on 6 matching bases. Trimming shortened V by 4 bases and J by 3 bases, and 22 bases separated the two germline ends. There are 17 residues in the CDR3. In germline, CDR1 is SGHNT, CDR2 YYREEE (reference sequence). CDR3 coding DNA: TGTGCCAGCAGCCTCCGGTCAGGGGCGATGCCCCACACTGAAGCTTTCTTT. The encoded protein is CASSLRSGAMPHTEAFF.

The J gene is TRBJ2-7, the V gene TRBV6-6; TRBD1 agrees at 9 bases. The CDR3 length is 16 residues. With V trimmed by 5 bases and J by 3 bases, 11 bases remained unmatched. Per the germline V gene, CDR1 is MNHNY and CDR2 is SVGAGI (reference sequence). The CDR3 region has the DNA TGTGCCAGCAGTCCGGGGGGACAGGGAGAACTCTACGAGCAGTACTTC. Translated: CASSPGGQGELYEQYF.

The CDR3 sequence is CASSFVSGRGHNSPLHF. The CDR3 nucleotides are TGTGCCAGCAGTTTTGTCTCCGGCAGGGGGCATAATTCACCCCTCCACTTT. The V and J genes are TRBV28 and TRBJ1-6; 8 bases line up with TRBD1. The ends lost 3 bases at V and 5 bases at J; junction bases unmatched: 9. This CDR3 is 17 amino acids long. Germline values: CDR1 MDHEN, CDR2 SYDVKM.

J is TRBJ2-4 and V is TRBV28; D possibly corresponds to TRBD2 (6 bases). This CDR3 region has 18 residues. Trimming shortened V by 2 bases and J by 1 base, and 18 bases separated the two germline ends. In germline, CDR1 is MDHEN, CDR2 SYDVKM. The CDR3 here is CASSLPRLGAGAKNIQYF. The CDR3 nucleotides read TGTGCCAGCAGTTTACCCCGTCTCGGGGCGGGGGCCAAAAACATTCAGTACTTC.

This chain uses TRBV18 with TRBJ1-2; 7 nucleotides line up with TRBD1. Per the germline V gene, CDR1 is KGHSH and CDR2 is LQKENI. CDR3 length equals 16 residues. V was pared by 3 bases and J by 0 bases, with 7 bases of the junction left unmatched. CDR3 amino acids: CASSPIGTAANYGYTF. The CDR3 coding sequence is TGTGCCAGCTCACCTATAGGGACAGCGGCTAACTATGGCTACACCTTC.

The genes are TRBV4-2 and TRBJ2-1; D uncertain. V was shortened by 1 base and J by 12 bases, with 10 bases between the two germline ends. Germline CDR1 LGHNA, CDR2 YNFKEQ. The CDR3 length is 12 residues. Here the CDR3 DNA reads TGTGCCAGCAGCCAAGGGTCGTCGGTGCAGTTCTTC. Amino acid sequence: CASSQGSSVQFF.

The chain is built from TRBV7-6 and TRBJ1-2, with D tentatively TRBD1 (5 bases). The CDR3 has 13 residues. Germline lookup yields CDR1 SGHVS and CDR2 FNYEAQ. The V end was cut by 2 bases, the J end by 6 bases, with 10 bases between. CDR3 in amino acids: CASSLRGYDGYTF. In DNA, the CDR3 is TGTGCCAGCAGCTTACGGGGGTACGATGGCTACACCTTC.

This sequence joins TRBV9 and TRBJ1-1, with TRBD1 matching 7 bases. CDR1 is SGDLS and CDR2 is YYNGEE in the germline V gene. V lost 4 bases to trimming and J lost 1 base; unmatched junction nucleotides: 4. The CDR3 contains 14 residues. CDR3 in DNA: TGTGCCAGCAGCAACAGGGGTGGGAACACTGAAGCTTTCTTT. It yields the protein CASSNRGGNTEAFF.

The V call is TRBV2, the J call TRBJ2-7; TRBD2 aligns across 10 bases. The V gene's germline CDR1 is SNHLY and CDR2 FYNNEI. V shed 6 bases and J 1 base; nucleotides not matched to a gene: 3. The CDR3 totals 14 residues. The CDR3 region is CASSWTSGSYEQYF. CDR3 nucleotides: TGTGCCAGCAGCTGGACTAGCGGATCCTACGAGCAGTACTTC. Based on the CDR3 plus reference TRBV2 and TRBJ2-7, the full variable domain is EPEVTQTPSHQVTQMGQEVILRCVPISNHLYFYWYRQILGQKVEFLVSFYNNEISEKSEIFDDQFSVERPDGSNFTLKIRSTKLEDSAMYFCASSWTSGSYEQYFGPGTRLTVT.

The V call is TRBV11-3, the J call TRBJ1-2; D gene unclear. The length of the CDR3 is 13 residues. Trimming stripped 3 bases from V and 4 bases from J, with 9 bases between. CDR1 SGHNT and CDR2 YENEEA come from the germline V gene. The CDR3 loop is CASSFRGSYGYTF. CDR3 in DNA: TGTGCCAGCAGCTTCAGAGGCAGCTATGGCTACACCTTC.

The chain uses TRBV7-9 and TRBJ1-2; tentatively, D is TRBD1 (5 bases). V was shortened by 3 bases and J by 8 bases, with 13 bases between the two germline ends. The CDR3 length is 13 residues. Germline V CDR1 and CDR2: SEHNR, FQNEAQ (reference sequence). CDR3 in DNA: TGTGCCAGCAGCTTTGGGGGGTCGGACGGCTACACCTTC. It specifies CASSFGGSDGYTF.